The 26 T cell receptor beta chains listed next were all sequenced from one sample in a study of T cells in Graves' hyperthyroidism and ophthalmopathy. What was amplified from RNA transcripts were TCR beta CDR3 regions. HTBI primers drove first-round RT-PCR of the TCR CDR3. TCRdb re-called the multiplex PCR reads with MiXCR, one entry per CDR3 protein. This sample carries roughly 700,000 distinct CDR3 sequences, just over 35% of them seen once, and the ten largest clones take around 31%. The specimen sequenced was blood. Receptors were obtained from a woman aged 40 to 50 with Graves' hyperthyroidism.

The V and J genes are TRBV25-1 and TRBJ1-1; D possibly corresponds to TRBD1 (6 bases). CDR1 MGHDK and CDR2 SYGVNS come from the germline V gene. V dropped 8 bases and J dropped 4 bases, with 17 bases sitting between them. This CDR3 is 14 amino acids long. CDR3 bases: TGTGCCAGCGCCCGAACGGGGGCAGGCACTGAAGCTTTCTTT. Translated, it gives CASARTGAGTEAFF.

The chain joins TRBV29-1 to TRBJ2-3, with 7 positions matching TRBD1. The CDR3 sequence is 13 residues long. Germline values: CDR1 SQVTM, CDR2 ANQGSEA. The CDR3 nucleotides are TGCGGCATCACCGGGACAGGCACAGATACGCAGTATTTT. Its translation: CGITGTGTDTQYF.

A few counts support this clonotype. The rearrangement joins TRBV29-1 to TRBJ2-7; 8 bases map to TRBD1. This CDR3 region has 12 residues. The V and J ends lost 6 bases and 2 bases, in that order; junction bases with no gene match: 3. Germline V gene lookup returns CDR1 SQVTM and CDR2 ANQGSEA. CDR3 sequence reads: CSVDRGTYEQYF. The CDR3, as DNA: TGCAGCGTAGACAGGGGCACCTACGAGCAGTACTTC.

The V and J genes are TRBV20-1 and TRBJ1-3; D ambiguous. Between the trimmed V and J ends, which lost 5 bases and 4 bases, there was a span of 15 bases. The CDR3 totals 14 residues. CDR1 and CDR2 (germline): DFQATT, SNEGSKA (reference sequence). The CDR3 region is CSALDVSKGNTIYF. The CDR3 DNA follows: TGCAGTGCTTTGGACGTGTCGAAGGGAAACACCATATATTTT.

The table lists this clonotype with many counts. CDR3 loop: CASIRSWTESLMNTEAFF. CDR3 bases: TGTGCCAGCATCCGAAGCTGGACGGAAAGTCTGATGAACACTGAAGCTTTCTTT. The chain uses TRBV2 and TRBJ1-1; D ambiguous. V was cut by 7 bases and J by 0 bases, with 24 bases left in between. Germline V gene sequence: CDR1 SNHLY, CDR2 FYNNEI. The CDR3 runs to 18 residues.

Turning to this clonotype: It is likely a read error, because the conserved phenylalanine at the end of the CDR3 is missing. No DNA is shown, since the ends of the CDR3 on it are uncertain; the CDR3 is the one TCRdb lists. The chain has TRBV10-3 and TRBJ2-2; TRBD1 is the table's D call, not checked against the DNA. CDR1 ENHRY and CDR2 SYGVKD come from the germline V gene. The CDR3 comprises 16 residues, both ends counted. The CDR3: CAISDRARGEHRGAVV.

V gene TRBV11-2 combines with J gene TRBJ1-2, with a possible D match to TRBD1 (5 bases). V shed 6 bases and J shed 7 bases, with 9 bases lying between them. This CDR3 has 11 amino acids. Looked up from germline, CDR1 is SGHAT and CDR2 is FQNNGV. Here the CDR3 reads CASRSRGGYTF. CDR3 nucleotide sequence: TGTGCCAGCAGGAGTAGGGGTGGCTACACCTTC.

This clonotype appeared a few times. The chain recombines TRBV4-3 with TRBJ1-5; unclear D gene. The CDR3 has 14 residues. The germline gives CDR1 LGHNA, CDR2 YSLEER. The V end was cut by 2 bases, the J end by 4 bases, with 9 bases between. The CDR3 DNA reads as TGCGCCAGCAGCCAAATCGGGGTGAATCAGCCCCAGCATTTT. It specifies CASSQIGVNQPQHF.

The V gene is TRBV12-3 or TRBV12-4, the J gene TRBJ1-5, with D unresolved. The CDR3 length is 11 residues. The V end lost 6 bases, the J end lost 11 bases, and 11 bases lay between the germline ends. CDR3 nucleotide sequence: TGTGCCAGCAGCTTGATGCGGACCCAGCATTTT. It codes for CASSLMRTQHF.

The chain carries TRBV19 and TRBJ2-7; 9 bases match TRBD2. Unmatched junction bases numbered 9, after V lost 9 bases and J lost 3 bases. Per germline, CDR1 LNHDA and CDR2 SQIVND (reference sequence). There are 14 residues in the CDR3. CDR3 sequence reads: CASSGTSKYYEQYF. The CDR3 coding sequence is TGTGCCAGCTCCGGGACTAGCAAGTACTACGAGCAGTACTTC. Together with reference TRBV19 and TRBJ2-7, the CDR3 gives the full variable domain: DGGITQSPKYLFRKEGQNVTLSCEQNLNHDAMYWYRQDPGQGLRLIYYSQIVNDFQKGDIAEGYSVSREKKESFPLTVTSAQKNPTAFYLCASSGTSKYYEQYFGPGTRLTVT.

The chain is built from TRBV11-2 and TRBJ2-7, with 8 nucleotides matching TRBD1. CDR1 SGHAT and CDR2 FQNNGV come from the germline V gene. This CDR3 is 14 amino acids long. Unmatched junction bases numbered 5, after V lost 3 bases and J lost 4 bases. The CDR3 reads CASSLRTGYYEQYF. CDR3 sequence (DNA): TGTGCCAGCAGCTTGAGGACAGGGTATTACGAGCAGTACTTC.

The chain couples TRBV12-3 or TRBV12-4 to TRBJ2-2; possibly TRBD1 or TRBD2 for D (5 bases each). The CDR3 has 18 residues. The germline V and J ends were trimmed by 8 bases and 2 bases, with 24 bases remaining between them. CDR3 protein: CASLTFTGPETNTGELFF. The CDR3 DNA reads TGTGCCAGCCTCACGTTCACGGGGCCCGAAACAAACACCGGGGAGCTGTTTTTT.

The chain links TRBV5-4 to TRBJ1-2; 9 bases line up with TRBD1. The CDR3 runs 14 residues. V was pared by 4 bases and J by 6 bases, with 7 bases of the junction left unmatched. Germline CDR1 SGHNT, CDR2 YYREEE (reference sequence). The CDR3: CASSKIQGAHGYTF. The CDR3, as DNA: TGTGCCAGCAGCAAAATACAGGGGGCGCATGGCTACACCTTC.

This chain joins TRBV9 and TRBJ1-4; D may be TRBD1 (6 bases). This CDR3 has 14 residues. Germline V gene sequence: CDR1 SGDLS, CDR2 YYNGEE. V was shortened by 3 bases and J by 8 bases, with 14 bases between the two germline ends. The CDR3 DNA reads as TGTGCCAGCAGCGCCGGACCCGGACAGGAAAAACTGTTTTTT. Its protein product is CASSAGPGQEKLFF. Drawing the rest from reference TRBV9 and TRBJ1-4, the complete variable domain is DSGVTQTPKHLITATGQRVTLRCSPRSGDLSVYWYQQSLDQGLQFLIQYYNGEERAKGNILERFSAQQFPDLHSELNLSSLELGDSALYFCASSAGPGQEKLFFGSGTQLSVL.

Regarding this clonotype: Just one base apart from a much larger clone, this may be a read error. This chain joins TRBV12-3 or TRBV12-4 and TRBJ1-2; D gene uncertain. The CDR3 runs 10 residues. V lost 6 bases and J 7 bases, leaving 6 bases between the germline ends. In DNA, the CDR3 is TGTGCCAGCAGGGGCGCTGGCTACACCTTC. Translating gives CASRGAGYTF.

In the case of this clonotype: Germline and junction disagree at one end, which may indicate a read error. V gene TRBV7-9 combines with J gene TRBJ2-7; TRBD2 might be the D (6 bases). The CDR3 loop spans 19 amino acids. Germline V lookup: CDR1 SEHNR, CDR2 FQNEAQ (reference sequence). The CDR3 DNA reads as TGCGCCAGCAGCCAAGATTGTCGGGACTTCAAATACCCCCTTGCCGAGCAGTACTTC. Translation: CASSQDCRDFKYPLAEQYF.

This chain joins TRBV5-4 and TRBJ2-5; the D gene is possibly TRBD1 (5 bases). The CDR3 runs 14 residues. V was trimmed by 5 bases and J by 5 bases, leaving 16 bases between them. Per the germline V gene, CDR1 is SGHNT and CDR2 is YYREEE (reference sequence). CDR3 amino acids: CASRRDRAGETQYF. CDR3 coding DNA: TGTGCCAGCAGGCGCGATCGGGCAGGGGAGACCCAGTACTTC.

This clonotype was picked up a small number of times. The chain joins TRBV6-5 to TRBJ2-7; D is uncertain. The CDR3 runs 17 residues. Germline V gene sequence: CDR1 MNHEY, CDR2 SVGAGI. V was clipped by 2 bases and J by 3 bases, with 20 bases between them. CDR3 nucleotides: TGTGCCAGCAGTTACGGCTTGGGAACGAAGCTAAACTACGAGCAGTACTTC. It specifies CASSYGLGTKLNYEQYF.

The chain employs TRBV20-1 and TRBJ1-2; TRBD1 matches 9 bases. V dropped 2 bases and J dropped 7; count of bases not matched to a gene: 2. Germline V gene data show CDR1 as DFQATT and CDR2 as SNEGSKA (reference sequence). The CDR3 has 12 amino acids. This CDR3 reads CSARTGGGGYTF. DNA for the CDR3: TGCAGTGCTAGAACAGGGGGCGGTGGCTACACCTTC.

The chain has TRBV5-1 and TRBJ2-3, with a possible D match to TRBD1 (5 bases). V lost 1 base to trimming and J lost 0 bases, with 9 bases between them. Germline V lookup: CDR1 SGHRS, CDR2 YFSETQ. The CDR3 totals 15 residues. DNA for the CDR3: TGCGCCAGCAGCTTGATGCAGGGTAGCACAGATACGCAGTATTTT. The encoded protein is CASSLMQGSTDTQYF.

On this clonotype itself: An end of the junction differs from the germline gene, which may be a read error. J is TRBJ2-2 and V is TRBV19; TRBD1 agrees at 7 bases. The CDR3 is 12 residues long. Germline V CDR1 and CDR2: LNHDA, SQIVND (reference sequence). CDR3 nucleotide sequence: TGTGTCAGTACAGGGGCGAGCGGGGAGCTGTTTTTT. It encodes CVSTGASGELFF.

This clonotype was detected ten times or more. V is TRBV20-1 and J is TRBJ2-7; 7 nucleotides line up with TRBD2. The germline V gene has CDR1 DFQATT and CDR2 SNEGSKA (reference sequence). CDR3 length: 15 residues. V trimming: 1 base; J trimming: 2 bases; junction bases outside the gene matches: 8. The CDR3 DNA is TGCAGTGCTAGAGGTTGGGCTAGCGGTACCTACGAGCAGTACTTC. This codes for CSARGWASGTYEQYF.

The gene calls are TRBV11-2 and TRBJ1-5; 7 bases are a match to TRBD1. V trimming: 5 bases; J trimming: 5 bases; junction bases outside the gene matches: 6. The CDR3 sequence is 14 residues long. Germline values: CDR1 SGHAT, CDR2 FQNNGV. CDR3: CASSQGGRDQPQHF. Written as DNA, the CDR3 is TGTGCCAGCAGCCAGGGGGGGAGGGATCAGCCCCAGCATTTT.

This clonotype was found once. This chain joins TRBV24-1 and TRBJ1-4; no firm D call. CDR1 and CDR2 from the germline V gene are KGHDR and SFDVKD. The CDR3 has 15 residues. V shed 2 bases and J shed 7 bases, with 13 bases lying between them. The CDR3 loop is CATSDSSGRLEKLFF. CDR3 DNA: TGTGCCACCAGTGATTCCAGCGGGAGGCTTGAAAAACTGTTTTTT.

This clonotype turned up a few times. The CDR3 DNA reads TGTGCCTGGAGTCTTGGCAGTATTAATCAGCCCCAGCATTTT. As protein: CAWSLGSINQPQHF. The chain is built from TRBV7-8 and TRBJ1-5, with D unresolved. The CDR3 covers 14 residues. The germline V gene has CDR1 SGHVS and CDR2 FQNEAQ. Trimming shortened V by 11 bases and J by 4 bases, and 18 bases separated the two germline ends.

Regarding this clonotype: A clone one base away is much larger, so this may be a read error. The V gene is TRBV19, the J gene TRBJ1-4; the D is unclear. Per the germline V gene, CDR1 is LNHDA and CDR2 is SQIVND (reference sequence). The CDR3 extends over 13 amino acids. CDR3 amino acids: CASGAATNEKLFF. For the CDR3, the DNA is TGTGCATCGGGAGCGGCAACTAATGAAAAACTGTTTTTT.